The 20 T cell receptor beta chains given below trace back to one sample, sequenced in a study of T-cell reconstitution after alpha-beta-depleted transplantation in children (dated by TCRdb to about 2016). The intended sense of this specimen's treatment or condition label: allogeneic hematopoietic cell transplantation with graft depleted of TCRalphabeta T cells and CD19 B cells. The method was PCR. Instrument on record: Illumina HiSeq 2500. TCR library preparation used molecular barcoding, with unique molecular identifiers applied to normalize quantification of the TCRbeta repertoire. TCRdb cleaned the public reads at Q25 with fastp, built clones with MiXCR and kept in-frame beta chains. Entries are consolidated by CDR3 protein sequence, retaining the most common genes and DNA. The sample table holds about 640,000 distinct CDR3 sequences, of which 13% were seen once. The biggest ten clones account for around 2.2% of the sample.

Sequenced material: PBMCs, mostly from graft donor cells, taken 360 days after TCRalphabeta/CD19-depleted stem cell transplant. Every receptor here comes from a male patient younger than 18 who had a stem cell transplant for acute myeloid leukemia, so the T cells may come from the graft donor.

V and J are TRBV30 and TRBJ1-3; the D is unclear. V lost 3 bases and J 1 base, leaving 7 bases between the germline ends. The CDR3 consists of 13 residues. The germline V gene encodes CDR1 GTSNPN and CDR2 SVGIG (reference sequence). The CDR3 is CAWRGTSGNTIYF. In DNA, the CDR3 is TGTGCCTGGAGGGGAACGTCTGGAAACACCATATATTTT.

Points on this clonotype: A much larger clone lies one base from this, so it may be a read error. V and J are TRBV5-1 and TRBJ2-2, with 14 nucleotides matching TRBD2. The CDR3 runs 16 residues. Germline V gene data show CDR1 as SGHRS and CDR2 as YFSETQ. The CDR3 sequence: CVSSLPGLAGVGELFF. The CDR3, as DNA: TGCGTCAGCAGCTTACCGGGACTAGCGGGAGTCGGGGAGCTGTTTTTT.

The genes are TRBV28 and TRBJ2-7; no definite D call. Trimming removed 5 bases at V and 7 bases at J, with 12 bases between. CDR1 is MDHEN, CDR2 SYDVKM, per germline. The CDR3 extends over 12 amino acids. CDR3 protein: CASSRSGPEQYF. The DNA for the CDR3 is TGTGCCAGCAGTCGCTCGGGCCCAGAGCAGTACTTC. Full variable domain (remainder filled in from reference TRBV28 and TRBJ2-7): DVKVTQSSRYLVKRTGEKVFLECVQDMDHENMFWYRQDPGLGLRLIYFSYDVKMKEKGDIPEGYSVSREKKERFSLILESASTNQTSMYLCASSRSGPEQYFGPGTRLTVT.

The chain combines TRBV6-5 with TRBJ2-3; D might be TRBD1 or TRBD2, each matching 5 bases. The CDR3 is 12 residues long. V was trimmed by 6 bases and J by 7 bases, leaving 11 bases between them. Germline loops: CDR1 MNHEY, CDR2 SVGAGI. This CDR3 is CASRPGPNTQYF. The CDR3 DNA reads TGTGCCAGCAGGCCGGGACCAAATACGCAGTATTTT.

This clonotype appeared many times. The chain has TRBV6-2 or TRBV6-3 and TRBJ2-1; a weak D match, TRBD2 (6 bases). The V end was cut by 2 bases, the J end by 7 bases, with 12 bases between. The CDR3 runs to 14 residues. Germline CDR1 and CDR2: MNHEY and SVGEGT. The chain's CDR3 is CASSYAGLLNEQFF. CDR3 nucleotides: TGTGCCAGCAGTTACGCGGGACTTCTAAATGAGCAGTTCTTC.

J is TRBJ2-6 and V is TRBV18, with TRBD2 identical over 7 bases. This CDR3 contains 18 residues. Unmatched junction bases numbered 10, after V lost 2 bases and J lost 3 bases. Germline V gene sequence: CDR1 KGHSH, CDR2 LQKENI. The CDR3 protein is CASSPRRESLYGANVLTF. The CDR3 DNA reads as TGTGCCAGCTCACCAAGGCGGGAGTCTTTGTATGGGGCCAACGTCCTGACTTTC. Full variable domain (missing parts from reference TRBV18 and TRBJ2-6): NAGVMQNPRHLVRRRGQEARLRCSPMKGHSHVYWYRQLPEEGLKFMVYLQKENIIDESGMPKERFSAEFPKEGPSILRIQQVVRGDSAAYFCASSPRRESLYGANVLTFGAGSRLTVL.

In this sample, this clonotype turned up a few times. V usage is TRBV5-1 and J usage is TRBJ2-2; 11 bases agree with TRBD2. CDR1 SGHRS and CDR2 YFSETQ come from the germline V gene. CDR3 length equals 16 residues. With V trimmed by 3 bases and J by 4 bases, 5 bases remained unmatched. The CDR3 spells CASSSLGTSGTGELFF. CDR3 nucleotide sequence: TGCGCCAGCAGCTCCCTCGGGACTAGCGGCACCGGGGAGCTGTTTTTT.

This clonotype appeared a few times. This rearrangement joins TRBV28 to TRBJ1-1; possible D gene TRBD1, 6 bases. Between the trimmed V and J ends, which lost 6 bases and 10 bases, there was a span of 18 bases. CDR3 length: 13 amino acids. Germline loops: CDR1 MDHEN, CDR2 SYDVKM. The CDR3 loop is CASSLLGGRGAFF. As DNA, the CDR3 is TGTGCCAGCAGCCTCTTGGGGGGCAGGGGAGCTTTCTTT.

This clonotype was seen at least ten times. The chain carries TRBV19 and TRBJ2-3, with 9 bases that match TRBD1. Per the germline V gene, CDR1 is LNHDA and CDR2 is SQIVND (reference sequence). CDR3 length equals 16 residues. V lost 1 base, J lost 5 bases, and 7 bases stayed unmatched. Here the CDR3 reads CASSIVPTGGGDTQYF. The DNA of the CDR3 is TGTGCCAGTAGTATAGTTCCGACAGGGGGTGGAGATACGCAGTATTTT.

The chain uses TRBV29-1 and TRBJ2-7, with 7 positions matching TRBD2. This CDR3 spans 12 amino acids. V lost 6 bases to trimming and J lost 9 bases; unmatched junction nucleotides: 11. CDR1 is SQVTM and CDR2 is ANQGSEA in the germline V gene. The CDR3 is CSVVGGSAGQYF. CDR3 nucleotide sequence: TGCAGCGTGGTGGGCGGGAGTGCCGGGCAGTACTTC.

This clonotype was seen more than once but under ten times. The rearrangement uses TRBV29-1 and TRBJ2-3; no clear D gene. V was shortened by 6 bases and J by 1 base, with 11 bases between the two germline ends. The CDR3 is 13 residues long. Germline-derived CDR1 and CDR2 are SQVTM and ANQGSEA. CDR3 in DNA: TGCAGCGTCGACTCTGGACGCACAGATACGCAGTATTTT. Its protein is CSVDSGRTDTQYF.

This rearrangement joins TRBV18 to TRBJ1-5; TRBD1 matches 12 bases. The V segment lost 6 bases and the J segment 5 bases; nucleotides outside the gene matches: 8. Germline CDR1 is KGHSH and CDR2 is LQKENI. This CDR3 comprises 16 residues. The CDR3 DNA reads TGTGCCAGCTCGAGGGGGGACAGGGGGCTATATCAGCCCCAGCATTTT. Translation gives CASSRGDRGLYQPQHF.

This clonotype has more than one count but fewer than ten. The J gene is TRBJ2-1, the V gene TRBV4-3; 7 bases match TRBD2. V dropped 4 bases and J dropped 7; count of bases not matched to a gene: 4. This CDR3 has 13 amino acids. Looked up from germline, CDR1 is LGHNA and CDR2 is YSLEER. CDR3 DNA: TGCGCCAGCAGCCTCCGACTAGCAAATGAGCAGTTCTTC. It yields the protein CASSLRLANEQFF.

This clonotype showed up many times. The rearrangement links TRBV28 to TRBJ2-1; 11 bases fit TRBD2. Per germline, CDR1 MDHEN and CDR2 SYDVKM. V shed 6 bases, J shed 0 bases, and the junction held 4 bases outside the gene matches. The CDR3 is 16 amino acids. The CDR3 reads CASRSSGRASYNEQFF. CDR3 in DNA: TGTGCCAGCAGGAGTAGCGGGAGGGCCTCCTACAATGAGCAGTTCTTC. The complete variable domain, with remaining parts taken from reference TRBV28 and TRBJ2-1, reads DVKVTQSSRYLVKRTGEKVFLECVQDMDHENMFWYRQDPGLGLRLIYFSYDVKMKEKGDIPEGYSVSREKKERFSLILESASTNQTSMYLCASRSSGRASYNEQFFGPGTRLTVL.

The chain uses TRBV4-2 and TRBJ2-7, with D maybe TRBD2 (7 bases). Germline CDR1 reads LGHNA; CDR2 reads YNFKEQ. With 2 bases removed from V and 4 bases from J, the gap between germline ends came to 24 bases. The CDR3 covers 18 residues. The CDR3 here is CASSQQVEVAGRGYEQYF. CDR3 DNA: TGTGCCAGCAGCCAACAGGTAGAGGTAGCGGGTAGGGGGTACGAGCAGTACTTC.

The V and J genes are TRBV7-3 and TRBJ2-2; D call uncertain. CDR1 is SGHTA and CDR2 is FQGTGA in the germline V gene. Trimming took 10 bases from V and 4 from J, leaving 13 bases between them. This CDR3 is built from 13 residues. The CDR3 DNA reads TGTGCCATTAAGACGGCGAGCACCGGGGAGCTGTTTTTT. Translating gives CAIKTASTGELFF. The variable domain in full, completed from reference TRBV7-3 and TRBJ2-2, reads GAGVSQTPSNKVTEKGKYVELRCDPISGHTALYWYRQSLGQGPEFLIYFQGTGAADDSGLPNDRFFAVRPEGSVSTLKIQRTERGDSAVYLCAIKTASTGELFFGEGSRLTVL.

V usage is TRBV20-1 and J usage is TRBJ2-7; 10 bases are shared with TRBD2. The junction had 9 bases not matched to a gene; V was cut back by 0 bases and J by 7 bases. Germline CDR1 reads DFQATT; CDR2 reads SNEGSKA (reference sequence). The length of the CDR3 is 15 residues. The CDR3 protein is CSARDGLAGVLEQYF. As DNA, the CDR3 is TGCAGTGCTAGAGATGGGCTAGCGGGAGTCCTGGAGCAGTACTTC.

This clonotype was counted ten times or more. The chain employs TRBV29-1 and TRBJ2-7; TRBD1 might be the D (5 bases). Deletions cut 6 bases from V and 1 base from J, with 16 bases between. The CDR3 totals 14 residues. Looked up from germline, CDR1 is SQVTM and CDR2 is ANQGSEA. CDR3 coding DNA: TGCAGCGTACGGTTCAGGGTAGGGTCCTACGAGCAGTACTTC. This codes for CSVRFRVGSYEQYF.

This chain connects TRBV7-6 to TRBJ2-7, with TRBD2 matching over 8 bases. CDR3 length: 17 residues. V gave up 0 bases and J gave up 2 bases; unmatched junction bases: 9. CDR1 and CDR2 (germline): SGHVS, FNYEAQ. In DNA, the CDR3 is TGTGCCAGCAGCTTAGCGGGGGGTACTAGCGGAGCCTACGAGCAGTACTTC. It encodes CASSLAGGTSGAYEQYF.

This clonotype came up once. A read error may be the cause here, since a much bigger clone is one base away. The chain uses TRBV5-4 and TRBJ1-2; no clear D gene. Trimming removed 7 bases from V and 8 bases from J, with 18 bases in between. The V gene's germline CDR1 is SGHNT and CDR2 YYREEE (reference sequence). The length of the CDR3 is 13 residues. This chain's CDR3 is CASGSVAMGGYTF. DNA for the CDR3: TGTGCCAGCGGCTCGGTGGCCATGGGGGGCTACACCTTC.